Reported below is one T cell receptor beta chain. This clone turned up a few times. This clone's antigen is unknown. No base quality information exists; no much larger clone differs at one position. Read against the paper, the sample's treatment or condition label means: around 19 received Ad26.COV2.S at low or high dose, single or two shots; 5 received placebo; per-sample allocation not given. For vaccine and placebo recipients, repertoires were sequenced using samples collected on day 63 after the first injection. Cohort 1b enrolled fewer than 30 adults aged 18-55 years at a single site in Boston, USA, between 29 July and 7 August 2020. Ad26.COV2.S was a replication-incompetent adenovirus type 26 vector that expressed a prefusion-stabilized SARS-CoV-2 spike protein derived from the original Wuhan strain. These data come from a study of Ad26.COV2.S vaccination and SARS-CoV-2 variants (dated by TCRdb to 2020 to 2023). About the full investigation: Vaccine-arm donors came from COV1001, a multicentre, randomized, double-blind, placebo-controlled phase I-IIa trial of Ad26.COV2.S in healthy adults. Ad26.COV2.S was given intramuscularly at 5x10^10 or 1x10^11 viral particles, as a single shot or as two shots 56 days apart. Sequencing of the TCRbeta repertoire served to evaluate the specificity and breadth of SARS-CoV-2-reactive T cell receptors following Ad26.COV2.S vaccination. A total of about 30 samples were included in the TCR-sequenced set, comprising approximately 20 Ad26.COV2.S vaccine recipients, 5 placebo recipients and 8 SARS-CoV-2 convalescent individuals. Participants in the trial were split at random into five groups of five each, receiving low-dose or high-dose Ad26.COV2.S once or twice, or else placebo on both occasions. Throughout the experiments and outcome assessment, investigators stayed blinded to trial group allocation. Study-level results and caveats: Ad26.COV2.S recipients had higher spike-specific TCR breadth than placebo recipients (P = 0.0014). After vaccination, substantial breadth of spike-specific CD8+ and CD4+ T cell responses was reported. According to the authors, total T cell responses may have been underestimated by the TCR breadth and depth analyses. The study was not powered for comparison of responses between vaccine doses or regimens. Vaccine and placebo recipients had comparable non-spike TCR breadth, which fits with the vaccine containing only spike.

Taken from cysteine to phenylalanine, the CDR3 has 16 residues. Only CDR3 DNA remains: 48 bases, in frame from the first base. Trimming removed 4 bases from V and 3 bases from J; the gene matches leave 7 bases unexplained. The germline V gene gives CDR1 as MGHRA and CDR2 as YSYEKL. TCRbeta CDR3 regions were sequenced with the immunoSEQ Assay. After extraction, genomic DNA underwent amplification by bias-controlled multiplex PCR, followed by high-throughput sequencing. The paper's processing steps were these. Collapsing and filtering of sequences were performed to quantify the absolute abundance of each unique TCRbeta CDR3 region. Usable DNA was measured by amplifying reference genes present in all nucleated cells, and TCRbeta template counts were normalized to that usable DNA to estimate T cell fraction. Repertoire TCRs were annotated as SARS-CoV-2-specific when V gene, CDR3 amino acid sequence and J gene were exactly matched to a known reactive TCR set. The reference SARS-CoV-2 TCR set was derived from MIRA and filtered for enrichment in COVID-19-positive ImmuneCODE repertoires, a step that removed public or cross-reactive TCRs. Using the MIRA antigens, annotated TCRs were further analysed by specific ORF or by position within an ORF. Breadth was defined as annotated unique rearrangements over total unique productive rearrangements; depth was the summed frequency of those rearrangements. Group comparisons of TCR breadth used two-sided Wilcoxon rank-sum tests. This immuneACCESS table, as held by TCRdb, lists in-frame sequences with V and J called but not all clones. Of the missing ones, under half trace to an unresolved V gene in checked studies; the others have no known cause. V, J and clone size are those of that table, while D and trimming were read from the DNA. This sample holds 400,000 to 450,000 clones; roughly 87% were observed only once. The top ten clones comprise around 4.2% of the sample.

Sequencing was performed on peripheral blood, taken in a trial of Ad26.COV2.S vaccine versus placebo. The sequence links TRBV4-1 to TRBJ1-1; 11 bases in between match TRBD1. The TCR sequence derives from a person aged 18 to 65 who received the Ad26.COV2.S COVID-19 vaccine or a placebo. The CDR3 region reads CASSPGQGDGDTEAFF. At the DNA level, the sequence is TGCGCCAGCAGCCCGGGACAGGGGGACGGGGACACTGAAGCTTTCTTT.